This T cell receptor beta chain was sequenced for a study of shared clonotypes between healthy human individuals. Germline trimming cut 1 base from V and 3 bases from J; bases unmatched to any gene: 5. The CDR3 totals 16 residues. Germline CDR1 reads LNHDA; CDR2 reads SQIVND (reference sequence). This clone was observed a single time. Profiling relied on immunoSEQ multiplex PCR, and the TCRdb table lists in-frame clones only, not all of them. The sample lists about 2 million clones; about 95% were seen once. Naive CD8 cells, CD45RO-negative and positively selected for CCR7, excluded terminally differentiated effector memory CD45RA+ cells.

This chain connects TRBV19 to TRBJ2-3, with TRBD2 matching 9 bases. Sequencing was carried out using naive CD8+ T cells sorted from blood. This sequence was found in a young man in good health. CDR3 residues: CASSIGSSGRTDTQYF. Here the CDR3 DNA reads TGTGCCAGTAGTATAGGTTCGAGCGGGAGGACAGATACGCAGTATTTT.